A single sample gave rise to the 3 T cell receptor beta chains below, sequenced in a study of prognosis after radiotherapy for stage I lung cancer. Two-round multiplex PCR, the amplification method, yielded TCR beta CDR3 from genomic DNA. Primers targeting each individual TRBV and TRBJ gene were applied in first-round PCR. Each CDR3 protein is one row after TCRdb ran MiXCR on the multiplex PCR reads. The sample carries nearly 35,000 distinct CDR3 sequences, less than 35% recorded once. Specimen: PBMCs, collected before or after stereotactic body radiation therapy (not recorded which). The receptor source for this set is a donor of 50 years or more with non-small cell lung cancer.

The V call is TRBV10-3, the J call TRBJ1-4; no firm D call. Per the germline V gene, CDR1 is ENHRY and CDR2 is SYGVKD. This CDR3 spans 12 amino acids. V lost 8 bases and J lost 0, with 4 bases in between. Here the CDR3 reads CAIGATNEKLFF. CDR3 sequence (DNA): TGTGCCATCGGAGCAACTAATGAAAAACTGTTTTTT.

This sequence joins TRBV24-1 and TRBJ2-3; D ambiguous. The CDR3 is made up of 15 amino acids. The V end lost 1 base, the J end lost 3 bases, and 10 bases lay between the germline ends. CDR1 KGHDR and CDR2 SFDVKD come from the germline V gene. The CDR3 DNA sequence: TGTGCCACCAGTGATTTATACTTCGGGACAGATACGCAGTATTTT. Translation gives CATSDLYFGTDTQYF.

This clonotype has a count of ten or more. V usage is TRBV19 and J usage is TRBJ1-4; D ambiguous. The CDR3 contains 14 residues. Deletions cut 3 bases from V and 2 bases from J, with 7 bases between. CDR1 and CDR2 (germline): LNHDA, SQIVND (reference sequence). CDR3 loop: CASSMRVTNEKLFF. CDR3 DNA sequence: TGTGCCAGTAGTATGAGGGTTACTAATGAAAAACTGTTTTTT. Full variable domain (rest looked up from reference TRBV19 and TRBJ1-4): DGGITQSPKYLFRKEGQNVTLSCEQNLNHDAMYWYRQDPGQGLRLIYYSQIVNDFQKGDIAEGYSVSREKKESFPLTVTSAQKNPTAFYLCASSMRVTNEKLFFGSGTQLSVL.